The clone carrying this T cell receptor (beta chain) appeared a few times. Clones were sequenced by immunoSEQ multiplex PCR, and TCRdb holds only the in-frame ones, with some missing. The sample records fewer than 350,000 clones, 85% being singletons. These data belong to a study of blood T cell repertoires in COVID-19. The source is a woman aged 25 to 39 who had been exposed to COVID-19. The sequencing input was PBMCs or T cells enriched from blood (not recorded which).

This CDR3 is CASSFLTQGSGNTEAFF. For the CDR3, the DNA is TGTGCCAGCAGTTTCCTAACTCAGGGGTCCGGGAACACTGAAGCTTTCTTT. The chain couples TRBV27 to TRBJ1-1; TRBD1 is a possible D gene (6 bases). Between the trimmed V and J ends, which lost 3 bases and 1 base, there was a span of 18 bases. The length of the CDR3 is 17 residues. The germline V gene encodes CDR1 MNHEY and CDR2 SMNVEV (reference sequence).